This T cell receptor (beta chain) was captured in a study of CD8+ T cells in alopecia areata. Sequencing templates came from extracted RNA that was reverse transcribed into cDNA. Libraries were prepared by immunoSEQ multiplex PCR; TCRdb keeps only in-frame clonotypes and omits some of them. Of roughly 190,000 clones in the sample, 50% to 60% were seen once. Treatment defined: oral pan-JAK inhibitor, 5-10 mg twice daily. Peripheral blood samples and lesional scalp punch biopsies were obtained from alopecia areata patients. The V gene lost 1 base and the J gene lost 6 bases, with 13 bases spanning the gap. This CDR3 spans 15 amino acids. Germline lookup yields CDR1 SNHLY and CDR2 FYNNEI.

The material sequenced was CD4+ T cells sorted from blood, taken at week 4, from a patient treated with tofacitinib. The V call is TRBV2, the J call TRBJ2-1, with D perhaps matching TRBD1 (5 bases). This sequence was found in a human donor with alopecia areata. The CDR3 is CASSEGQGRVNEQFF. The DNA for the CDR3 is TGTGCCAGCAGTGAAGGTCAGGGCAGGGTCAATGAGCAGTTCTTC.